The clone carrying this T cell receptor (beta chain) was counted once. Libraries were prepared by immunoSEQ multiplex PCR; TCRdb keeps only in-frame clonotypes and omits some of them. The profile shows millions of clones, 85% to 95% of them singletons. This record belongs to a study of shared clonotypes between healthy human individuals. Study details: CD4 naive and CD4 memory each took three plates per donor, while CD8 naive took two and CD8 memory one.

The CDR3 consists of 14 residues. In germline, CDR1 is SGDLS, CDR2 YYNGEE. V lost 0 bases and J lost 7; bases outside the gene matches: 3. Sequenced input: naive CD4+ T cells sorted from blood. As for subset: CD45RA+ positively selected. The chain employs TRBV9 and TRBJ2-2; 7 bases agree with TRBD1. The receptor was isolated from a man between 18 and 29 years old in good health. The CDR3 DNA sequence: TGTGCCAGCAGCGTAGGACAGGGCCACGGGGAGCTGTTTTTT. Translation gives CASSVGQGHGELFF.